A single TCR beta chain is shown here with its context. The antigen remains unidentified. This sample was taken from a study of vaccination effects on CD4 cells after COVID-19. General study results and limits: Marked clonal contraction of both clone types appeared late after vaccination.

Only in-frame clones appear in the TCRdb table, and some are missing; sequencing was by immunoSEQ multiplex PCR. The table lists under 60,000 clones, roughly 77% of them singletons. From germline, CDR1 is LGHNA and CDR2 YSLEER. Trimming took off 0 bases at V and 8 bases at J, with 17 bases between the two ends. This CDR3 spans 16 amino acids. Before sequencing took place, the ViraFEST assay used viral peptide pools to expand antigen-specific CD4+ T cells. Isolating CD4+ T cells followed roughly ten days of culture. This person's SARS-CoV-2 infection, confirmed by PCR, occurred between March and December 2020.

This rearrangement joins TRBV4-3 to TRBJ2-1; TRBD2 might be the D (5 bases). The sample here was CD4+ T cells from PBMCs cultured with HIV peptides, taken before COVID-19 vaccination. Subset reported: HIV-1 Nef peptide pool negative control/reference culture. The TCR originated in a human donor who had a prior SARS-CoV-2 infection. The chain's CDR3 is CASSQDPDGGRDEQFF. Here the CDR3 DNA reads TGCGCCAGCAGCCAAGATCCGGACGGAGGAAGGGATGAGCAGTTCTTC.